The clone carrying this T cell receptor beta chain was seen repeatedly, ten times or more. Its antigen remains unidentified. This entry comes from a study of identical twins. Study-level points and caveats: Alpha sequences that were out-of-frame and twin-shared showed an excess of low generation probability. Conclusions rested on cross-sectional statistics rather than following the same donors.

Healthy Caucasian donors formed the entire cohort. A single record per CDR3 protein comes from TCRdb applying MiXCR to the 5' RACE reads. In the table there are about 890,000 distinct CDR3 sequences, roughly an eighth of which are singletons. This CDR3 comprises 11 residues. V shed 4 bases and J shed 5 bases, with 3 bases lying between them. These same records also appear under a second study, on yellow fever vaccine responses in identical twins. This second study notes: Twins showed a vaccine T cell response that reportedly seemed partly convergent, partly personalized.

Source material: PBMCs. This receptor was taken from a woman between 18 and 29 years old in good health. The chain uses TRBV12-3 or TRBV12-4 and TRBJ2-1, with D hard to call. CDR3 bases: TGTGCCAGCAGTTCTGACAATGAGCAGTTCTTC. Encoded protein: CASSSDNEQFF.